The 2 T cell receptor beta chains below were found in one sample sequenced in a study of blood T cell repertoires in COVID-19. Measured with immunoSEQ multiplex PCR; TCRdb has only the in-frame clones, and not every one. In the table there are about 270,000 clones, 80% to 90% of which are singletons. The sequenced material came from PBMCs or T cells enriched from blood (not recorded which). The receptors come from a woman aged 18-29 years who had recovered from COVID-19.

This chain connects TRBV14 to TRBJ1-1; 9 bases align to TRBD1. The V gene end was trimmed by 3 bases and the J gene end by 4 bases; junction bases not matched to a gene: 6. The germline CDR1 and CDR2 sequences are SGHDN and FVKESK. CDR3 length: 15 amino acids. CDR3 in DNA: TGTGCCAGCAGCCAGGGGGACAGGGTTGGCACTGAAGCTTTCTTT. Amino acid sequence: CASSQGDRVGTEAFF.

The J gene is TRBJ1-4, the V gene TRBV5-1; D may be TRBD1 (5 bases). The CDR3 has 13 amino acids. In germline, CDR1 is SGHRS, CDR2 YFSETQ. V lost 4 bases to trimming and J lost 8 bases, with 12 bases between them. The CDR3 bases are TGCGCCAGCAGCCGAAGTCGGGGGGAAAAACTGTTTTTT. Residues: CASSRSRGEKLFF.